The source of this T cell receptor beta chain is a study of identical twins. CDR1 and CDR2 (germline): DFQATT, SNEGSKA (reference sequence). With 5 bases removed from V and 0 bases from J, the gap between germline ends came to 13 bases. The CDR3 is 14 residues long. Template switching added a universal primer site, and cDNA bore unique molecular identifiers. MiXCR, applied by TCRdb to the 5' RACE reads, yields one record per CDR3 protein. The sample lists more than 1.5 million distinct CDR3 sequences; roughly 35% were seen once. The table lists this clonotype with a count of one. Sequencing was carried out using cord blood. The receptor comes from a newborn girl in good health. The chain recombines TRBV20-1 with TRBJ1-1; TRBD1 might be the D (6 bases). The CDR3 is CSAGTGIMNTEAFF. The CDR3 region has the DNA TGCAGTGCTGGAACAGGGATTATGAACACTGAAGCTTTCTTT.